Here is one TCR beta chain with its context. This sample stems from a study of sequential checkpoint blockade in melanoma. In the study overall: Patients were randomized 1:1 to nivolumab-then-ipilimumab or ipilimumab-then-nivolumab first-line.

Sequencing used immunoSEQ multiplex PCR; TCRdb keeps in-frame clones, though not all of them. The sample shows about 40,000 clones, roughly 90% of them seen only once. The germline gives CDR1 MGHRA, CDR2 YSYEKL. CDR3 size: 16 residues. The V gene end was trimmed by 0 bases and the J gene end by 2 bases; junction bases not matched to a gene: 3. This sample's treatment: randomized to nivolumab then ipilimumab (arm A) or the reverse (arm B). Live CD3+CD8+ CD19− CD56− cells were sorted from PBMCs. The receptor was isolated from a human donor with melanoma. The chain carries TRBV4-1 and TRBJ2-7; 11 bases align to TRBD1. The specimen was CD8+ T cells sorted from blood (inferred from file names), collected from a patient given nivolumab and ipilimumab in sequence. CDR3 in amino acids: CASSQDRGQGAYEQYF. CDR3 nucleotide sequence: TGCGCCAGCAGCCAAGATCGGGGACAGGGGGCCTACGAGCAGTACTTC.